This T cell receptor beta chain was sequenced for a study of PD-1 blockade in classical Hodgkin lymphoma. The study, taken as a whole, reports: Newly diagnosed and completely responding patients shared comparable baseline diversity. Relapsed/refractory patients reportedly had the lowest baseline TCR diversity, below newly diagnosed patients, who were below healthy donors.

About this clone itself: Its antigen is as yet unknown.

Measured with immunoSEQ multiplex PCR; TCRdb has only the in-frame clones, and not every one. The sample lists approximately 44,000 clones; 70% to 80% were seen once. All patients relapsed after autologous stem cell transplantation, and brentuximab vedotin exposure varied. Reported best responses ranged across complete response, partial response or progressive disease. CDR3 length: 16 amino acids. With V trimmed by 1 base and J by 10 bases, 10 bases remained unmatched. Germline V lookup: CDR1 SGHAT, CDR2 FQNNGV. The rearrangement uses TRBV11-2 and TRBJ1-4; TRBD1 matches 9 bases. Specimen: peripheral blood mononuclear cells (PBMCs), collected at baseline. This receptor was identified in a human donor with classical Hodgkin lymphoma. This chain's CDR3 is CASSLAWTGDRRKLFF. DNA for the CDR3: TGTGCCAGCAGCTTAGCGTGGACAGGGGATAGGCGAAAACTGTTTTTT.